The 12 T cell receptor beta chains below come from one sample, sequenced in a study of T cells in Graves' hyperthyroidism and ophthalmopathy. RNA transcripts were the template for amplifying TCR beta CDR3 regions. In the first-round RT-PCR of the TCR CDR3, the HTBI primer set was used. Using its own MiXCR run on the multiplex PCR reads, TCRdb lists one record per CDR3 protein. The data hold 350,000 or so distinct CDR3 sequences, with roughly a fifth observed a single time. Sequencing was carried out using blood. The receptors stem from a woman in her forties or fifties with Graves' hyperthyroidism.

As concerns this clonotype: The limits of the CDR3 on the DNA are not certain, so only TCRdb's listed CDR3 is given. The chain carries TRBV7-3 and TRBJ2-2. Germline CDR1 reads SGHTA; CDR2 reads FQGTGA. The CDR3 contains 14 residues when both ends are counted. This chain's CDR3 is CASSLKVTPGSCFF.

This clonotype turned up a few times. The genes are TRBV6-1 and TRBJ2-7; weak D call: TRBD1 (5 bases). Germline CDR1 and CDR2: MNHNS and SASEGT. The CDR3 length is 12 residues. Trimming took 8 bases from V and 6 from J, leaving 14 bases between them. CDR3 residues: CASGMNQGEQYF. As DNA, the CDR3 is TGTGCCAGCGGGATGAATCAGGGCGAGCAGTACTTC.

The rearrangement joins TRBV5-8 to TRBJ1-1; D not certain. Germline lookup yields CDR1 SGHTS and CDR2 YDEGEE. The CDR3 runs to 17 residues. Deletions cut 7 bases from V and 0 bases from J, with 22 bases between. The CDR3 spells CASHPDGLGNMNTEAFF. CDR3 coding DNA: TGTGCCAGCCATCCGGACGGATTGGGCAATATGAACACTGAAGCTTTCTTT.

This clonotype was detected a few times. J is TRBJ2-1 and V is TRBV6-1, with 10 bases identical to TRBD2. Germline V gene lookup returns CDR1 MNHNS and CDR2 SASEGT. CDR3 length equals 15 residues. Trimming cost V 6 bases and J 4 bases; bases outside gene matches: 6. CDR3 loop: CASREPSGGYNEQFF. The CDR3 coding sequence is TGTGCCAGCAGGGAACCTAGCGGGGGTTACAATGAGCAGTTCTTC.

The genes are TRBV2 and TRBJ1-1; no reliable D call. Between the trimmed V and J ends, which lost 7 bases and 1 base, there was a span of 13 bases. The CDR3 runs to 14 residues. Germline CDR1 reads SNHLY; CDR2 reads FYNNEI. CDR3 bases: TGTGCCAGCATAGAGGGCATCCGGAACACTGAAGCTTTCTTT. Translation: CASIEGIRNTEAFF. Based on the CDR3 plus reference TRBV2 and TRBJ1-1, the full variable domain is EPEVTQTPSHQVTQMGQEVILRCVPISNHLYFYWYRQILGQKVEFLVSFYNNEISEKSEIFDDQFSVERPDGSNFTLKIRSTKLEDSAMYFCASIEGIRNTEAFFGQGTRLTVV.

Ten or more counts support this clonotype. CDR3 amino acids: CASTIGTGDSPLHF. The CDR3 nucleotides are TGCGCCAGCACCATAGGGACAGGCGATTCACCCCTCCACTTT. The chain combines TRBV5-1 with TRBJ1-6, with 8 bases matching TRBD1. Germline loops: CDR1 SGHRS, CDR2 YFSETQ. The CDR3 length is 14 residues. V gave up 6 bases and J gave up 8 bases; unmatched junction bases: 7.

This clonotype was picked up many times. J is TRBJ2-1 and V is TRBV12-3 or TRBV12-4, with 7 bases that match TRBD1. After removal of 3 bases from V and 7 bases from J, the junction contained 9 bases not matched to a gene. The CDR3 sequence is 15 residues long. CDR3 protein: CASSFFQGVKNEQFF. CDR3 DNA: TGTGCCAGCAGTTTCTTCCAGGGGGTAAAAAATGAGCAGTTCTTC.

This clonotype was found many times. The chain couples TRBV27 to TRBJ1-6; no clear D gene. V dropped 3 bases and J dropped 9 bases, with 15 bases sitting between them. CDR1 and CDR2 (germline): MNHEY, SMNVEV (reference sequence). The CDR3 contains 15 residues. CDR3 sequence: CASSFRPDMGSPLHF. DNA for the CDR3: TGTGCCAGCAGTTTTCGGCCCGATATGGGTTCACCCCTCCACTTT.

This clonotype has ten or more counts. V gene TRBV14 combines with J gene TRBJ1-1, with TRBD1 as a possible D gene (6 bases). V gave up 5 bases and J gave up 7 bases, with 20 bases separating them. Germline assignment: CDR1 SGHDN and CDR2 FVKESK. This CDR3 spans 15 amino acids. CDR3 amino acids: CASSSRSMVDSEAFF. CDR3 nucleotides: TGTGCCAGCAGCTCCCGGTCCATGGTGGACAGTGAAGCTTTCTTT.

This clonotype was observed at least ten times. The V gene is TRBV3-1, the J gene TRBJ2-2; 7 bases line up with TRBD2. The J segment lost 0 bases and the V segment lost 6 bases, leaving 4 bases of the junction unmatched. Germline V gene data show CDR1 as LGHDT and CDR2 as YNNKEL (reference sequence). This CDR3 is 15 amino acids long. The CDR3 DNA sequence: TGTGCCAGCAGAGCGGGGAATCCGAACACCGGGGAGCTGTTTTTT. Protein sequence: CASRAGNPNTGELFF.

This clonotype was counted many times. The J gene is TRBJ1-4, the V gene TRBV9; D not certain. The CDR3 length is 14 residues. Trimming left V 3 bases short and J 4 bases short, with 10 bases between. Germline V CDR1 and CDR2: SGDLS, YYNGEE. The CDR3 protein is CASSERPYNEKLFF. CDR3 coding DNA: TGTGCCAGCAGCGAGCGACCGTATAATGAAAAACTGTTTTTT.

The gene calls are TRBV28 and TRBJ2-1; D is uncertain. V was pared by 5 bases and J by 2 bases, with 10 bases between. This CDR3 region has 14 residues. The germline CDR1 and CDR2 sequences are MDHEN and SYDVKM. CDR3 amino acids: CASSRTVPYNEQFF. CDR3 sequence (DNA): TGTGCCAGCAGTCGGACCGTCCCCTACAATGAGCAGTTCTTC.